This TCR beta chain was obtained from a study of metastatic and nonmetastatic thyroid tumors. Study-level information: Both malignant and benign thyroid patients supplied peripheral blood and tumor or nodule tissue samples, across which the repertoires of these patients were then compared.

This clone has at least ten counts. Its antigen remains unknown. General study findings and limits: The study reportedly found significantly higher TCR beta diversity in malignant thyroid tumors than benign nodules, in blood and tumor.

All patients were treatment-naive before thyroid surgery. The CDR3 is 15 residues long. V lost 4 bases and J lost 3; bases outside the gene matches: 6. The germline V gene encodes CDR1 SGHAT and CDR2 FQNNGV. In the authors' workflow: The study built a papillary thyroid cancer distant-metastasis classifier from CDR3 differences across clinicopathological groups. TCRdb reanalyzed the PCR reads with MiXCR. TCRdb, not the authors, supplied the V and J calls. The table shows 30,000 to 40,000 clones, with approximately 15% occurring only once. The chain carries TRBV11-2 and TRBJ2-7; 10 positions match TRBD2. This receptor was taken from a male donor with papillary thyroid cancer or a benign thyroid nodule (not recorded which). Some clones in this sample may be carry-over from other donors' samples. The material sequenced was blood. CDR3 bases: TGTGCCAGCAGCTACCTAGCGGGAGACAGCTACGAGCAGTACTTC. Its translation: CASSYLAGDSYEQYF.